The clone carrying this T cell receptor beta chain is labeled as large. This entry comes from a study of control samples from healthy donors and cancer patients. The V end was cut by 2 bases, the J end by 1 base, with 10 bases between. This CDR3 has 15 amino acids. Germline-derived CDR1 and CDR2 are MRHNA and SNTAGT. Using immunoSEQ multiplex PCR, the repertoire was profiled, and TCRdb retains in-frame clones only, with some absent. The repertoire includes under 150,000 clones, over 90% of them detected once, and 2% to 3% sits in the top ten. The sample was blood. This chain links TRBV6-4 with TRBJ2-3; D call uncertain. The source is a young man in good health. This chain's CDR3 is CASSDGMERTDTQYF. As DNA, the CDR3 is TGTGCCAGCAGTGACGGTATGGAGCGCACAGATACGCAGTATTTT.